The rows below give T cell receptor beta chains drawn from one sample of a study of Graves' ophthalmopathy and Graves' hyperthyroidism. MiXCR was run by TCRdb on the multiplex PCR reads, yielding one entry per CDR3 protein. In the table there are a few hundred thousand distinct CDR3 sequences, 39% of which are singletons. Sequences were obtained from peripheral blood or thyroid tissue (not recorded which). The receptors derive from an adult man with Graves' hyperthyroidism. CDR3s include the opening cysteine and the closing phenylalanine or tryptophan. A D gene is named only where the DNA matches it firmly. Expanded clones are given a class, and other clones once, few, many or no size at all.

CDR3 protein: CASIDTLGETQYF
CDR3 DNA: TGTGCCAGCATCGACACCCTCGGGGAGACCCAGTACTTC
V gene: TRBV6-4
CDR3 length: 13
D gene: .
clone size: .
J gene: TRBJ2-5

CDR3 protein: CASSLSGRSYEQYF
CDR3 DNA: TGTGCCAGCAGCTTAAGTGGCAGGTCCTACGAGCAGTACTTC
V gene: TRBV11-3
CDR3 length: 14
D gene: .
clone size: many
J gene: TRBJ2-7

CDR3 protein: CSVVGGQFEQYF
CDR3 DNA: TGCAGCGTCGTGGGAGGACAATTCGAGCAGTACTTC
V gene: TRBV29-1
CDR3 length: 12
D gene: .
clone size: .
J gene: TRBJ2-7

CDR3 protein: CSARLPQGSSYNSPLHF
CDR3 DNA: TGCAGTGCTCGCCTTCCACAGGGAAGCTCCTATAATTCACCCCTCCACTTT
V gene: TRBV20-1
CDR3 length: 17
D gene: .
clone size: many
J gene: TRBJ1-6

CDR3 protein: CSVGATGKVTDTQYF
CDR3 DNA: TGCAGCGTCGGCGCCACAGGGAAGGTCACAGATACGCAGTATTTT
V gene: TRBV29-1
CDR3 length: 15
D gene: .
clone size: .
J gene: TRBJ2-3

CDR3 protein: CASRTGTGELYEQYF
CDR3 DNA: TGTGCCAGCAGGACCGGGACAGGGGAACTCTACGAGCAGTACTTC
V gene: TRBV6-5
CDR3 length: 15
D gene: TRBD1
clone size: .
J gene: TRBJ2-7

CDR3 protein: CASSLGLIDSYSNQPQHF
CDR3 DNA: TGTGCCAGCAGCTTAGGCCTCATTGACTCATATAGCAATCAGCCCCAGCATTTT
V gene: TRBV7-8
CDR3 length: 18
D gene: .
clone size: many
J gene: TRBJ1-5

CDR3 protein: CATSRDPLRSEETQYF
CDR3 DNA: TGTGCCACCAGCAGAGACCCCTTGAGGAGCGAAGAGACCCAGTACTTC
V gene: TRBV15
CDR3 length: 16
D gene: .
clone size: .
J gene: TRBJ2-5

CDR3 protein: CASSPGGRAYEHF
CDR3 DNA: TGTGCCAGCAGTCCCGGAGGGCGCGCCTACGAGCATTTT
V gene: TRBV27
CDR3 length: 13
D gene: .
clone size: .
J gene: TRBJ1-5

CDR3 protein: CASSLDGASGQLSGSPLHF
CDR3 DNA: TGTGCCAGCAGCTTAGATGGTGCTAGCGGACAGCTGTCGGGTTCACCCCTCCACTTT
V gene: TRBV7-9
CDR3 length: 19
D gene: .
clone size: .
J gene: TRBJ1-6

CDR3 protein: CASSQNAGVGYEQYF
CDR3 DNA: TGTGCCAGCAGCCAAAATGCGGGAGTCGGCTACGAGCAGTACTTC
V gene: TRBV3-1
CDR3 length: 15
D gene: TRBD2
clone size: .
J gene: TRBJ2-7

CDR3 protein: CASRRSGTSGGETQYF
CDR3 DNA: TGTGCCAGCAGACGATCCGGGACTAGCGGGGGGGAGACCCAGTACTTC
V gene: TRBV7-9
CDR3 length: 16
D gene: TRBD2
clone size: .
J gene: TRBJ2-5

CDR3 protein: CASSLVERASAKEQYF
CDR3 DNA: TGTGCCAGCAGCTTAGTGGAAAGGGCTAGCGCAAAAGAGCAGTACTTC
V gene: TRBV7-8
CDR3 length: 16
D gene: .
clone size: .
J gene: TRBJ2-7

CDR3 protein: CASGTGGSNYGYTF
CDR3 DNA: TGTGCCAGCGGGACAGGGGGTTCCAACTATGGCTACACCTTC
V gene: TRBV7-9
CDR3 length: 14
D gene: TRBD1
clone size: many
J gene: TRBJ1-2